This T cell receptor beta chain is from a study of graft-versus-host responses after intestinal transplantation. Turning to the study itself: Recipients were given multivisceral, liver-intestinal, or isolated intestinal transplants. Anti-thymocyte globulin served as induction for all recipients, who then took tacrolimus and steroids for about three years. Whole-study findings and limits: Recipient marrow harbored GvH clones, some of which surfaced first in ileum or blood. Subjects displaying graft-donor T cell macrochimerism possessed elevated graft-versus-host to host-versus-graft clonal ratios inside allografts.

Germline CDR1 reads PRHDT; CDR2 reads FYEKMQ (reference sequence). This CDR3 has 13 residues. V lost 3 bases and J lost 5, with 11 bases in between. Sequencing used immunoSEQ multiplex PCR; TCRdb keeps in-frame clones, though not all of them. The profile shows 50,000 to 75,000 clones, 75% to 90% of them singletons. Regarding this clone: The antigen is unknown.

Intraepithelial and lamina propria lymphocytes were freed from processed graft tissue. The receptor was derived from a human patient who received an intestinal transplant, so some T cells may come from the graft donor. The source material was ileum tissue, sampled about 350 days after transplant. The V gene is TRBV13, the J gene TRBJ2-7; D unresolved. The CDR3 sequence is CASSFTHDDEQYF. The CDR3 nucleotides are TGTGCCAGCAGCTTTACCCACGACGACGAGCAGTACTTC.